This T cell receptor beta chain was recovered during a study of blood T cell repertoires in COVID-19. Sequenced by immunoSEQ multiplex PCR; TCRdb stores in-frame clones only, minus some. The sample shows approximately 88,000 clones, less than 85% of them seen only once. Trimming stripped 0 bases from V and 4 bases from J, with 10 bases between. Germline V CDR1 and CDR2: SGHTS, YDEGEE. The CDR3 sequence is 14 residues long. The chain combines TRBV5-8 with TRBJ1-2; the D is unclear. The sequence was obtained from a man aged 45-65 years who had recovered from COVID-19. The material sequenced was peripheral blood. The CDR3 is CASSLGATFYGYTF. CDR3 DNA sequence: TGTGCCAGCAGCTTGGGAGCGACCTTCTATGGCTACACCTTC.